This T cell receptor beta chain was found in a study of PD-1 blockade in mismatch repair-deficient tumors. General study findings and limits: Tumor-resident clones, often absent from pretreatment blood, expanded after pembrolizumab and then contracted.

The CDR3 is 14 amino acids. The germline CDR1 and CDR2 sequences are MDHEN and SYDVKM. V was pared by 2 bases and J by 0 bases, with 7 bases between. Worth noting for this clone: Antigen: not known.

The TCR-sequenced patients were three responders to pembrolizumab. Sequenced by immunoSEQ multiplex PCR; TCRdb stores in-frame clones only, minus some. The sample carries roughly 49,000 clones, around 77% recorded once. The chain carries TRBV28 and TRBJ1-1, with D hard to call. The starting material was PBMCs, obtained before pembrolizumab treatment. The clonotype was recovered from an adult with mismatch repair-deficient cancer. The CDR3 DNA is TGTGCCAGCAGTTTACCAGCGGTGAACACTGAAGCTTTCTTT. Its translation: CASSLPAVNTEAFF.